The 8 T cell receptor beta chains below were found in one sample sequenced in a study of cytomegalovirus exposure and HLA in healthy donors (TCRdb year 2017). The receptor library was made with the immunoSEQ multiplex PCR assay. This immuneACCESS table, as held by TCRdb, lists in-frame sequences with V and J called but not all clones. Of the missing ones, under half trace to an unresolved V gene in checked studies; the others have no known cause. In this sample the table shows roughly 150,000 clones, 88% of which occur a single time. The top ten clonotypes cover 2.5% to 3% of the sample. Sequencing input: PBMCs. Receptor source: a man in his late teens or twenties in good health and CMV-seronegative.

This clone showed up just once. The V call is TRBV4-3, the J call TRBJ2-2; D may be TRBD2 (6 bases). The CDR3 contains 15 residues. V was clipped by 0 bases and J by 3 bases, with 8 bases between them. In germline, CDR1 is LGHNA, CDR2 YSLEER. CDR3 amino acids: CASSQDSGDTGELFF. The CDR3 DNA is TGCGCCAGCAGCCAAGATAGCGGTGACACCGGGGAGCTGTTTTTT.

The V and J genes are TRBV15 and TRBJ2-1, with D possibly matching TRBD2 (7 bases). Germline CDR1 is LNHNV and CDR2 is YYDKDF (reference sequence). This CDR3 is built from 15 residues. Trimming cost V 1 base and J 3 bases, with 10 bases left between them. The CDR3 coding sequence is TGTGCCACCAGCAGAGGCGGGGGCCTCTACAATGAGCAGTTCTTC. Residues: CATSRGGGLYNEQFF.

This chain joins TRBV6-6 and TRBJ2-7, with 10 bases fitting TRBD1. V lost 5 bases and J lost 7; bases outside the gene matches: 5. CDR1 and CDR2 from the germline V gene are MNHNY and SVGAGI (reference sequence). CDR3 length equals 13 residues. The CDR3 protein is CASSRQGAIEQYV. The CDR3 DNA reads as TGTGCCAGCAGTAGACAGGGGGCGATTGAGCAGTACGTC.

This clone has a handful of counts. The chain links TRBV11-2 to TRBJ1-4; D remains unclear. V lost 5 bases, J lost 0 bases, and 16 bases lay in between. There are 17 residues in the CDR3. Germline assignment: CDR1 SGHAT and CDR2 FQNNGV. CDR3 in DNA: TGTGCCAGCAGCGCCCCCGGGGAGGGTGCAACTAATGAAAAACTGTTTTTT. It is translated as CASSAPGEGATNEKLFF.

The rearrangement joins TRBV28 to TRBJ2-5; 7 nucleotides match TRBD2. Germline CDR1 reads MDHEN; CDR2 reads SYDVKM. This CDR3 contains 16 residues. The ends lost 3 bases at V and 2 bases at J; junction bases unmatched: 9. CDR3 DNA sequence: TGTGCCAGCAGTTTTGGGCCTAGCGGTCCTCAAGAGACCCAGTACTTC. This codes for CASSFGPSGPQETQYF. The variable domain in full, completed from reference TRBV28 and TRBJ2-5, reads DVKVTQSSRYLVKRTGEKVFLECVQDMDHENMFWYRQDPGLGLRLIYFSYDVKMKEKGDIPEGYSVSREKKERFSLILESASTNQTSMYLCASSFGPSGPQETQYFGPGTRLLVL.

The gene calls are TRBV18 and TRBJ2-1; 11 bases match TRBD1. CDR3 length equals 16 residues. CDR1 is KGHSH and CDR2 is LQKENI in the germline V gene. V shed 3 bases, J shed 5 bases, and the junction held 6 bases outside the gene matches. CDR3 sequence reads: CASSPGTGGTNNEQFF. The CDR3 DNA follows: TGTGCCAGCTCACCTGGGACAGGGGGGACCAACAATGAGCAGTTCTTC.

The V gene is TRBV19, the J gene TRBJ2-3; the match to TRBD1 covers 7 bases. The CDR3 runs 16 residues. Looked up from germline, CDR1 is LNHDA and CDR2 is SQIVND (reference sequence). The V and J ends lost 4 bases and 4 bases, in that order; junction bases with no gene match: 11. The chain's CDR3 is CASSTRTGDRPDTQYF. The CDR3 nucleotides are TGTGCCAGTAGTACCCGGACAGGCGACCGCCCAGATACGCAGTATTTT.

This chain connects TRBV5-1 to TRBJ2-2, with 8 bases identical to TRBD2. The germline V gene encodes CDR1 SGHRS and CDR2 YFSETQ. Losses at the gene ends were 7 bases for V and 7 bases for J; bases not matched to a gene: 9. This CDR3 region has 14 residues. CDR3 loop: CASRSGSRIGELFF. The CDR3 nucleotides read TGCGCCAGCCGGAGCGGGAGCCGTATCGGGGAGCTGTTTTTT. Combining the CDR3 with reference TRBV5-1 and TRBJ2-2 gives the whole variable domain KAGVTQTPRYLIKTRGQQVTLSCSPISGHRSVSWYQQTPGQGLQFLFEYFSETQRNKGNFPGRFSGRQFSNSRSEMNVSTLELGDSALYLCASRSGSRIGELFFGEGSRLTVL.